Sequencing of this T cell receptor beta chain was carried out in a study of cytomegalovirus exposure and HLA in healthy donors. General study results and limits: The authors listed around 150 TCR beta chains as cytomegalovirus-associated.

The primer mix had 60 Vbeta and 13 Jbeta primers. Clones were sequenced by immunoSEQ multiplex PCR, and TCRdb holds only the in-frame ones, with some missing. The sample data list 45,000 to 60,000 clones. With V trimmed by 6 bases and J by 6 bases, 6 bases remained unmatched. The CDR3 is 13 amino acids. CDR1 is SNHLY and CDR2 is FYNNEI in the germline V gene. Comments on this clone: The antigen remains undetermined.

The sequence was obtained from a woman aged 40 to 50 in good health and CMV-seronegative. Sequencing used PBMCs. The chain carries TRBV2 and TRBJ1-2; 8 nucleotides align to TRBD1. The CDR3 DNA reads TGTGCCAGCAGAGCGAACAGGGGGGATGGCTACACCTTC. Translating gives CASRANRGDGYTF.